This TCR beta chain was profiled in a study of identical twins. Regarding the study as a whole: For cord blood, abundant beta clonotypes had fewer insertions, unlike memory repertoires, which showed none. Excess twin sharing in beta out-of-frame sequences was weaker. Out-of-frame alpha sequences common to twins were enriched for low generation probability.

In TCRdb, the 5' RACE reads were re-called with MiXCR into one record per CDR3 protein. The table records 690,000 or so distinct CDR3 sequences, over 5% of them present only once. A note on this clonotype: Its antigen is unknown.

The CDR3 extends over 13 amino acids. Trimming left V 2 bases short and J 9 bases short, with 11 bases between. Germline V gene data show CDR1 as MNHEY and CDR2 as SMNVEV (reference sequence). The TCR comes from a man between 18 and 29 years old in good health. The chain employs TRBV27 and TRBJ2-1; D possibly matches TRBD1 or TRBD2 (5 bases each). Source material: naive T cells sorted from blood. CDR3 loop: CASSLGGVTEQFF. The CDR3 bases are TGTGCCAGCAGTTTAGGGGGAGTTACTGAGCAGTTCTTC.